Below are 30 T cell receptor beta chains sequenced from a single sample in a study of T cells after yellow fever vaccination. TCRdb recomputed calls from the 5' RACE reads with MiXCR, one row per CDR3 protein. The sample includes approximately 340,000 distinct CDR3 sequences, approximately 9% of them seen just once. The material was PBMCs, obtained on the day of the first yellow fever vaccination. These receptors were obtained from a young man who received the YFV17D yellow fever vaccine.

This clonotype was seen a handful of times. The gene calls are TRBV7-2 and TRBJ2-5; D might be TRBD1 or TRBD2, each matching 5 bases. Trimming left V 3 bases short and J 2 bases short, with 16 bases between. This CDR3 spans 16 amino acids. The V gene's germline CDR1 is SGHTA and CDR2 FQGNSA. In DNA form, the CDR3 reads TGTGCCAGCAGCTTCTGGGGCAGGGAGATTCAAGAGACCCAGTACTTC. It encodes CASSFWGREIQETQYF.

This clonotype occurred a few times. The genes are TRBV4-1 and TRBJ2-5, with 13 bases identical to TRBD2. The trim removed 2 bases at V and 7 bases at J, leaving 22 bases unmatched. CDR3 length: 21 residues. Germline V gene sequence: CDR1 MGHRA, CDR2 YSYEKL. CDR3: CASSQRWTGGYGTSGAGTQYF. In DNA form, the CDR3 reads TGCGCCAGCAGCCAACGATGGACAGGGGGATACGGGACTAGCGGGGCCGGGACCCAGTACTTC.

This clonotype was counted between two and nine times. The chain combines TRBV20-1 with TRBJ2-4, with 15 bases fitting TRBD2. Germline lookup yields CDR1 DFQATT and CDR2 SNEGSKA (reference sequence). CDR3 length: 15 residues. The V segment lost 7 bases and the J segment 4 bases; nucleotides outside the gene matches: 5. CDR3 coding DNA: TGCAGTGTCGGACTAGCGGGGGGGTCGAAAAACATTCAGTACTTC. This encodes CSVGLAGGSKNIQYF.

This clonotype was observed many times. The chain has TRBV7-8 and TRBJ2-6, with 9 bases fitting TRBD2. Germline CDR1 and CDR2: SGHVS and FQNEAQ. The ends lost 7 bases at V and 0 bases at J; junction bases unmatched: 7. The CDR3 is made up of 17 amino acids. CDR3 DNA sequence: TGTGCCAGCAATAGACTAGCGGCTAACTCTGGGGCCAACGTCCTGACTTTC. This gives the protein CASNRLAANSGANVLTF.

This clonotype was detected a few times. The CDR3 is CASSPGTGMREQYF. CDR3 nucleotide sequence: TGTGCCAGCTCTCCCGGGACAGGGATGAGAGAGCAGTACTTC. The rearrangement links TRBV18 to TRBJ2-7; 9 bases agree with TRBD1. The trim removed 6 bases at V and 7 bases at J, leaving 10 bases unmatched. This CDR3 is built from 14 residues. Germline CDR1 and CDR2: KGHSH and LQKENI. The complete variable domain, with remaining parts taken from reference TRBV18 and TRBJ2-7, reads NAGVMQNPRHLVRRRGQEARLRCSPMKGHSHVYWYRQLPEEGLKFMVYLQKENIIDESGMPKERFSAEFPKEGPSILRIQQVVRGDSAAYFCASSPGTGMREQYFGPGTRLTVT.

The chain employs TRBV20-1 and TRBJ2-7; weak D call: TRBD2 (6 bases). Trimming removed 3 bases at V and 3 bases at J, with 12 bases between. Germline V gene data show CDR1 as DFQATT and CDR2 as SNEGSKA (reference sequence). CDR3 length: 13 residues. The CDR3 loop reads CSASSGVLYEQYF. In DNA form, the CDR3 reads TGCAGTGCTAGTTCGGGGGTTCTCTACGAGCAGTACTTC.

This clonotype has ten or more counts. The chain uses TRBV11-2 and TRBJ2-7; TRBD2 is a possible D gene (5 bases). Germline V lookup: CDR1 SGHAT, CDR2 FQNNGV. This CDR3 has 14 amino acids. V was trimmed by 3 bases and J by 4 bases, leaving 13 bases between them. DNA of the CDR3: TGTGCCAGCAGCTTTCCGGACTTGTCGTACGAGCAGTACGTC. Translated, it gives CASSFPDLSYEQYV.

This rearrangement joins TRBV20-1 to TRBJ1-2; D call uncertain. The CDR3 contains 12 residues. Germline V gene sequence: CDR1 DFQATT, CDR2 SNEGSKA (reference sequence). V was pared by 6 bases and J by 0 bases, with 8 bases between. The CDR3 DNA sequence: TGCAGTGCCCGGAATACTAACTATGGCTACACCTTC. Its translation is CSARNTNYGYTF.

This chain uses TRBV10-3 with TRBJ2-5; D gene uncertain. CDR3 size: 16 residues. Germline V gives CDR1 ENHRY, CDR2 SYGVKD. Trimming cost V 2 bases and J 2 bases, with 15 bases left between them. Written as DNA, the CDR3 is TGTGCCATCAGTGAGGTCCCAAAAGGCCAGCAAGAGACCCAGTACTTC. Its translation: CAISEVPKGQQETQYF.

The genes are TRBV12-3 or TRBV12-4 and TRBJ2-3; 11 nucleotides match TRBD2. The CDR3 extends over 17 amino acids. V was clipped by 6 bases and J by 2 bases; unmatched bases: 10. The CDR3: CASSAGLAGSITDTQYF. CDR3 in DNA: TGTGCCAGCAGCGCCGGACTAGCGGGTTCCATCACAGATACGCAGTATTTT.

The gene calls are TRBV20-1 and TRBJ2-1; D remains ambiguous. In germline, CDR1 is DFQATT, CDR2 SNEGSKA (reference sequence). With 1 base removed from V and 5 bases from J, the gap between germline ends came to 9 bases. This CDR3 has 13 residues. CDR3 sequence: CSARGVSNNEQFF. The CDR3 DNA sequence: TGCAGTGCTAGAGGTGTTAGTAACAATGAGCAGTTCTTC.

This clonotype was counted a few times. The chain employs TRBV6-4 and TRBJ2-2; D is undetermined. The CDR3 is made up of 14 amino acids. V shed 6 bases and J shed 3 bases, with 11 bases lying between them. The germline CDR1 and CDR2 sequences are MRHNA and SNTAGT. The CDR3 spells CASSAKPDTGELFF. CDR3 bases: TGTGCCAGCAGCGCCAAGCCCGACACCGGGGAGCTGTTTTTT.

This clonotype came up a few times. The V and J genes are TRBV9 and TRBJ2-2; 7 nucleotides align to TRBD2. Germline loops: CDR1 SGDLS, CDR2 YYNGEE. The V segment lost 4 bases and the J segment 6 bases; nucleotides outside the gene matches: 6. This CDR3 has 14 residues. The CDR3 DNA reads as TGTGCCAGCAGCCCGGGAGGAAGGGCCGGGGAGCTGTTTTTT. Translating gives CASSPGGRAGELFF.

This clonotype was counted at least ten times. The chain has TRBV6-2 or TRBV6-3 and TRBJ2-3, with 11 bases matching TRBD2. J was trimmed by 2 bases and V by 2 bases; bases with no gene match: 6. Germline loops: CDR1 MNHEY, CDR2 SVGEGT. This CDR3 is 17 amino acids long. The CDR3 loop reads CASSYPTSGGVTDTQYF. The DNA of the CDR3 is TGTGCCAGCAGTTACCCCACTAGCGGGGGTGTCACAGATACGCAGTATTTT.

The table lists this clonotype with a few counts. This chain joins TRBV19 and TRBJ1-1, with D maybe TRBD1 (6 bases). The CDR3 length is 15 residues. V lost 3 bases, J lost 4 bases, and 15 bases lay in between. CDR1 and CDR2 (germline): LNHDA, SQIVND (reference sequence). CDR3 sequence reads: CASSIGMVGGTEAFF. The CDR3 bases are TGTGCCAGTAGTATTGGGATGGTAGGGGGCACTGAAGCTTTCTTT.

The table lists this clonotype with a few counts. The chain combines TRBV28 with TRBJ2-7; D is ambiguous. Germline lookup yields CDR1 MDHEN and CDR2 SYDVKM. The V and J ends lost 7 bases and 3 bases respectively, with 7 bases between them. CDR3 length: 11 amino acids. CDR3 amino acids: CASTGRYEQYV. In nucleotides, the CDR3 is TGTGCCAGCACAGGTCGCTACGAGCAGTACGTC.

This clonotype was seen a few times. The chain carries TRBV4-2 and TRBJ1-6; tentative D call: TRBD1 (6 bases). This CDR3 has 14 amino acids. V was shortened by 3 bases and J by 9 bases, with 12 bases between the two germline ends. Germline assignment: CDR1 LGHNA and CDR2 YNFKEQ. Here the CDR3 reads CASSQGTSGSPLHF. The CDR3 bases are TGTGCCAGCAGCCAGGGGACATCGGGTTCACCCCTCCACTTT.

This chain joins TRBV7-6 and TRBJ1-6, with D unresolved. V was clipped by 7 bases and J by 8 bases, with 9 bases between them. Germline V gene sequence: CDR1 SGHVS, CDR2 FNYEAQ. This CDR3 region has 12 residues. Here the CDR3 reads CASNDRYSPLHF. The CDR3 nucleotides are TGTGCCAGCAATGATCGCTATTCACCCCTCCACTTT.

The CDR3 loop is CASSPQTDRVPYEQYF. The CDR3 nucleotides read TGTGCCAGCTCACCACAAACCGACAGGGTACCCTACGAGCAGTACTTC. J is TRBJ2-7 and V is TRBV18; 7 bases align to TRBD1. Germline values: CDR1 KGHSH, CDR2 LQKENI. CDR3 length equals 16 residues. V was clipped by 1 base and J by 2 bases; unmatched bases: 8.

The chain couples TRBV5-4 to TRBJ2-1; 14 positions match TRBD2. V lost 0 bases and J lost 6; bases outside the gene matches: 2. There are 16 residues in the CDR3. CDR1 is SGHNT and CDR2 is YYREEE in the germline V gene (reference sequence). The CDR3, as DNA: TGTGCCAGCAGCTTGGGACTAGCGGGGGGGTCCAATGAGCAGTTCTTC. It translates to CASSLGLAGGSNEQFF. Based on the CDR3 plus reference TRBV5-4 and TRBJ2-1, the full variable domain is ETGVTQSPTHLIKTRGQQVTLRCSSQSGHNTVSWYQQALGQGPQFIFQYYREEENGRGNFPPRFSGLQFPNYSSELNVNALELDDSALYLCASSLGLAGGSNEQFFGPGTRLTVL.

The chain employs TRBV23-1 and TRBJ2-3; 10 bases match TRBD2. TRBV23-1 is known as an ORF, though its function is uncertain. The V gene end was trimmed by 4 bases and the J gene end by 3 bases; junction bases not matched to a gene: 16. The CDR3 sequence is 19 residues long. The CDR3 loop is CASSPGSRAGGPSTDTQYF. The CDR3, as DNA: TGCGCCAGCAGTCCGGGTAGTAGAGCGGGGGGGCCGTCAACAGATACGCAGTATTTT.

The CDR3 coding sequence is TGTGCCAGCAGCTTGGCCAGGGGGGGGGGCACCGGGGAGCTGTTTTTT. Amino acids: CASSLARGGGTGELFF. The chain has TRBV5-4 and TRBJ2-2; TRBD1 or TRBD2 may be the D gene (7 bases each). There are 16 residues in the CDR3. Germline V gives CDR1 SGHNT, CDR2 YYREEE (reference sequence). V was clipped by 0 bases and J by 4 bases, with 13 bases between them.

This clonotype appeared a few times. The gene calls are TRBV20-1 and TRBJ1-1, with 12 bases fitting TRBD1. With V trimmed by 0 bases and J by 11 bases, 10 bases remained unmatched. The length of the CDR3 is 15 residues. The germline V gene encodes CDR1 DFQATT and CDR2 SNEGSKA (reference sequence). The CDR3 sequence: CSARDHSGTGGRAFF. DNA for the CDR3: TGCAGTGCTAGAGATCACTCCGGGACAGGGGGCCGCGCTTTCTTT.

The chain employs TRBV7-2 and TRBJ1-6; D unclear. Per the germline V gene, CDR1 is SGHTA and CDR2 is FQGNSA. The CDR3 totals 12 residues. V lost 11 bases and J lost 3, with 8 bases in between. In DNA form, the CDR3 reads TGTGCCTCCGGGGACTATAATTCACCCCTCCACTTT. This codes for CASGDYNSPLHF. The full variable domain, completed using reference TRBV7-2 and TRBJ1-6, is GAGVSQSPSNKVTEKGKDVELRCDPISGHTALYWYRQSLGQGLEFLIYFQGNSAPDKSGLPSDRFSAERTGGSVSTLTIQRTQQEDSAVYLCASGDYNSPLHFGNGTRLTVT.

This clonotype turned up a few times. V usage is TRBV7-2 and J usage is TRBJ2-3; 7 bases fit TRBD1. This CDR3 is built from 16 residues. Germline V lookup: CDR1 SGHTA, CDR2 FQGNSA. V lost 1 base to trimming and J lost 4 bases; unmatched junction nucleotides: 8. CDR3 region: CASSLGPDRRPDTQYF. In DNA, the CDR3 is TGTGCCAGCAGCTTAGGTCCGGACAGGCGACCAGATACGCAGTATTTT.

This chain connects TRBV10-3 to TRBJ1-1; D unclear. The CDR3 sequence is 11 residues long. Per germline, CDR1 ENHRY and CDR2 SYGVKD. Trimming took off 6 bases at V and 2 bases at J, with 4 bases between the two ends. CDR3 loop: CAIRINTEAFF. CDR3 nucleotide sequence: TGTGCCATCAGGATTAACACTGAAGCTTTCTTT.

This clonotype has a handful of counts. CDR3 bases: TGTGCCAGCAGCTTAGTCGATGGGGAGCTGTTTTTT. This codes for CASSLVDGELFF. The J gene is TRBJ2-2, the V gene TRBV7-6, with no clear D. Trimming removed 1 base at V and 8 bases at J, with 5 bases between. The CDR3 totals 12 residues. Germline CDR1 SGHVS, CDR2 FNYEAQ.

This clonotype was seen repeatedly, ten times or more. The chain joins TRBV7-9 to TRBJ1-1, with no clear D. Between the trimmed V and J ends, which lost 1 base and 3 bases, there was a span of 12 bases. The CDR3 totals 15 residues. Germline-derived CDR1 and CDR2 are SEHNR and FQNEAQ (reference sequence). This CDR3 reads CASSLVRLGDTEAFF. CDR3 in DNA: TGTGCCAGCAGCTTAGTTCGTTTAGGCGACACTGAAGCTTTCTTT.

The chain couples TRBV3-1 to TRBJ2-1, with D maybe TRBD2 (7 bases). Germline assignment: CDR1 LGHDT and CDR2 YNNKEL (reference sequence). CDR3 length: 16 amino acids. Trimming shortened V by 4 bases and J by 9 bases, and 22 bases separated the two germline ends. The CDR3 DNA follows: TGTGCCAGCAGCCGAGCGGGGCAGGGGTCAGGACGTGAGCAGTTCTTC. Its protein product is CASSRAGQGSGREQFF.

This clonotype was recorded a few times. This rearrangement joins TRBV7-3 to TRBJ2-7; TRBD2 matches at 9 bases. The CDR3 is 17 residues long. Germline CDR1 SGHTA, CDR2 FQGTGA. The J segment lost 6 bases and the V segment lost 1 base, leaving 13 bases of the junction unmatched. CDR3 DNA: TGTGCCAGCAGCTTAATGCGAGCGGGGGGATCTTTAGGCGAGCAGTACTTC. This gives the protein CASSLMRAGGSLGEQYF.